One and the same sample provided the 18 T cell receptor beta chains below, sequenced in a study of blood T cell dynamics during melanoma immunotherapy. The assay was immunoSEQ multiplex PCR, and TCRdb's table has in-frame clones only and misses some. The table lists 9,500 or so clones, roughly 90% of them singletons. Time point denoted: pre-treatment baseline. This specimen consisted of blood, obtained from a patient treated with checkpoint blockade. The receptors here all came from a human donor with melanoma.

The chain is built from TRBV10-3 and TRBJ2-7; D is uncertain. CDR3 length equals 12 residues. V dropped 0 bases and J dropped 5 bases, with 5 bases sitting between them. Germline V gene lookup returns CDR1 ENHRY and CDR2 SYGVKD. The CDR3 DNA reads TGTGCCATCAGTGAGTCGACAAACGAGCAGTACTTC. Its translation is CAISESTNEQYF.

The rearrangement links TRBV10-3 to TRBJ1-1, with D perhaps TRBD1 (5 bases). Trimming shortened V by 6 bases and J by 0 bases, and 8 bases separated the two germline ends. The CDR3 loop spans 13 amino acids. Germline loops: CDR1 ENHRY, CDR2 SYGVKD. The CDR3 is CAIRGGLNTEAFF. The CDR3 nucleotides read TGTGCCATCAGGGGGGGTTTGAACACTGAAGCTTTCTTT.

This chain links TRBV18 with TRBJ1-2; no clear D. V lost 1 base and J 0 bases, leaving 12 bases between the germline ends. Germline CDR1 reads KGHSH; CDR2 reads LQKENI. This CDR3 has 16 residues. The DNA for the CDR3 is TGTGCCAGCTCACCACGGGCTTCCGGGCCTAACTATGGCTACACCTTC. It is translated as CASSPRASGPNYGYTF.

The V gene is TRBV18, the J gene TRBJ2-7; 7 bases are shared with TRBD1. Trimming took 6 bases from V and 3 from J; bases not matched to a gene: 5. The CDR3 length is 13 residues. In germline, CDR1 is KGHSH, CDR2 LQKENI. This CDR3 is CASSPGDSYEQYF. The DNA of the CDR3 is TGTGCCAGCTCCCCAGGGGACAGCTACGAGCAGTACTTC.

This clone was seen a handful of times. V usage is TRBV5-5 and J usage is TRBJ2-1, with 8 bases aligning to TRBD1. CDR1 is SGHKS and CDR2 is YYEKEE in the germline V gene (reference sequence). CDR3 length: 16 residues. J gave up 2 bases and V 3 bases, and 7 bases lay outside the gene matches. The CDR3: CASSSTTGETYNEQFF. CDR3 DNA: TGTGCCAGCAGCTCAACGACAGGGGAAACCTACAATGAGCAGTTCTTC.

This clone was observed a single time. This sequence joins TRBV11-2 and TRBJ2-3; D is possibly TRBD2 (6 bases). CDR3 length: 14 amino acids. Looked up from germline, CDR1 is SGHAT and CDR2 is FQNNGV. The V gene lost 5 bases and the J gene lost 2 bases, with 11 bases spanning the gap. This CDR3 is CASSPTRNTDTQYF. The DNA of the CDR3 is TGTGCCAGCAGCCCGACTAGGAACACAGATACGCAGTATTTT. Complete variable domain (other parts from reference TRBV11-2 and TRBJ2-3): EAGVAQSPRYKIIEKRQSVAFWCNPISGHATLYWYQQILGQGPKLLIQFQNNGVVDDSQLPKDRFSAERLKGVDSTLKIQPAKLEDSAVYLCASSPTRNTDTQYFGPGTRLTVL.

CDR3 bases: TGTGCCAGCAGCTGGGGACTAGCGGGAGCCTCCTACGAGCAGTACGTC. Its protein is CASSWGLAGASYEQYV. The V call is TRBV5-5, the J call TRBJ2-7; 14 bases are a match to TRBD2. V was clipped by 3 bases and J by 0 bases; unmatched bases: 2. The CDR3 is 16 residues long. Germline CDR1 reads SGHKS; CDR2 reads YYEKEE (reference sequence).

This clone was seen only once. CDR3 sequence (DNA): TGTGCCAGCAGTGGCCAGAACTATGGCTACACCTTC. Translated, it gives CASSGQNYGYTF. V usage is TRBV2 and J usage is TRBJ1-2; D remains ambiguous. CDR1 and CDR2 from the germline V gene are SNHLY and FYNNEI. Deletions cut 4 bases from V and 2 bases from J, with 5 bases between. The CDR3 has 12 residues.

The chain couples TRBV5-1 to TRBJ2-3, with TRBD1 as a possible D gene (6 bases). This CDR3 region has 16 residues. Per the germline V gene, CDR1 is SGHRS and CDR2 is YFSETQ. Trimming left V 4 bases short and J 2 bases short, with 17 bases between. CDR3 nucleotide sequence: TGCGCCAGCAGCGGGGACACCAGAATAGCCACAGATACGCAGTATTTT. Translated: CASSGDTRIATDTQYF. The variable domain in full, with the rest retrieved from reference TRBV5-1 and TRBJ2-3, is KAGVTQTPRYLIKTRGQQVTLSCSPISGHRSVSWYQQTPGQGLQFLFEYFSETQRNKGNFPGRFSGRQFSNSRSEMNVSTLELGDSALYLCASSGDTRIATDTQYFGPGTRLTVL.

The V call is TRBV5-4, the J call TRBJ1-4; D not certain. Trimming stripped 3 bases from V and 8 bases from J, with 11 bases between. CDR3 length: 13 amino acids. Germline CDR1 reads SGHNT; CDR2 reads YYREEE (reference sequence). CDR3 in amino acids: CASSSYPGEKLFF. CDR3 nucleotide sequence: TGTGCCAGCAGCTCCTACCCGGGGGAAAAACTGTTTTTT. Combining the CDR3 with reference TRBV5-4 and TRBJ1-4 gives the whole variable domain ETGVTQSPTHLIKTRGQQVTLRCSSQSGHNTVSWYQQALGQGPQFIFQYYREEENGRGNFPPRFSGLQFPNYSSELNVNALELDDSALYLCASSSYPGEKLFFGSGTQLSVL.

This clone appeared once. The chain combines TRBV6-6 with TRBJ2-7; D perhaps matches TRBD1 (6 bases). The CDR3 sequence is 14 residues long. V gave up 4 bases and J gave up 2 bases, with 12 bases separating them. CDR1 is MNHNY, CDR2 SVGAGI, per germline (reference sequence). The CDR3 is CASSLNRDTYEQYF. The CDR3 DNA sequence: TGTGCCAGCAGTTTAAACCGGGACACCTACGAGCAGTACTTC.

This chain's CDR3 is CASSPPGFRSSTDTQYF. In DNA form, the CDR3 reads TGTGCCAGCTCACCACCGGGGTTTAGGTCCTCCACAGATACGCAGTATTTT. The chain couples TRBV18 to TRBJ2-3, with D hard to call. The CDR3 has 17 amino acids. CDR1 and CDR2 from the germline V gene are KGHSH and LQKENI. Trimming shortened V by 0 bases and J by 2 bases, and 15 bases separated the two germline ends.

This chain links TRBV7-8 with TRBJ1-5, with TRBD1 matching 7 bases. Germline V lookup: CDR1 SGHVS, CDR2 FQNEAQ. V dropped 4 bases and J dropped 7; count of bases not matched to a gene: 10. The CDR3 is made up of 15 amino acids. The CDR3: CASSSQTGRDQPQHF. The CDR3 nucleotides are TGTGCCAGCAGCTCACAGACAGGGAGGGACCAGCCCCAGCATTTT.

The chain carries TRBV27 and TRBJ1-2, with 9 bases fitting TRBD1. The V gene end was trimmed by 5 bases and the J gene end by 2 bases; junction bases not matched to a gene: 6. Germline CDR1 and CDR2: MNHEY and SMNVEV (reference sequence). The CDR3 covers 15 residues. The chain's CDR3 is CASSLIQGANYGYTF. The CDR3 nucleotides read TGTGCCAGCAGTCTCATACAGGGGGCAAACTATGGCTACACCTTC.

This chain links TRBV28 with TRBJ1-3; tentative D call: TRBD1 (5 bases). Germline V gives CDR1 MDHEN, CDR2 SYDVKM. The V and J ends lost 7 bases and 1 base respectively, with 8 bases between them. The CDR3 loop spans 13 amino acids. CDR3 nucleotide sequence: TGTGCCAGCACCCGGGGGTCTGGAAACACCATATATTTT. It translates to CASTRGSGNTIYF. Supplemented by reference TRBV28 and TRBJ1-3, the full variable domain reads DVKVTQSSRYLVKRTGEKVFLECVQDMDHENMFWYRQDPGLGLRLIYFSYDVKMKEKGDIPEGYSVSREKKERFSLILESASTNQTSMYLCASTRGSGNTIYFGEGSWLTVV.

This clone was counted a single time. The chain uses TRBV7-2 and TRBJ1-3; D gene uncertain. From germline, CDR1 is SGHTA and CDR2 FQGNSA. The length of the CDR3 is 16 residues. V was clipped by 1 base and J by 0 bases, with 10 bases between them. The CDR3 here is CASSLGPASSGNTIYF. CDR3 coding DNA: TGTGCCAGCAGCTTAGGGCCGGCTAGCTCTGGAAACACCATATATTTT. Supplemented by reference TRBV7-2 and TRBJ1-3, the full variable domain reads GAGVSQSPSNKVTEKGKDVELRCDPISGHTALYWYRQSLGQGLEFLIYFQGNSAPDKSGLPSDRFSAERTGGSVSTLTIQRTQQEDSAVYLCASSLGPASSGNTIYFGEGSWLTVV.

This clone was detected a few times. The chain couples TRBV5-6 to TRBJ2-5, with a tentative D call TRBD2 (6 bases). Trimming took off 4 bases at V and 5 bases at J, with 21 bases between the two ends. The length of the CDR3 is 16 residues. Germline V gene data show CDR1 as SGHDT and CDR2 as YYEEEE. CDR3 DNA sequence: TGTGCCAGCAGCCTTGCGGAGGGACTCTGGGGCGAGACCCAGTACTTC. Amino acids: CASSLAEGLWGETQYF.

The V gene is TRBV11-3, the J gene TRBJ2-1, with D perhaps matching TRBD1 or TRBD2 (7 bases each). Per germline, CDR1 SGHNT and CDR2 YENEEA. This CDR3 comprises 18 residues. Trimming pared 2 bases from V and 6 bases from J, leaving 23 bases between. CDR3: CASSLSRWGRGGVNEQFF. CDR3 DNA: TGTGCCAGCAGCTTAAGTCGCTGGGGCAGGGGGGGAGTCAATGAGCAGTTCTTC.